Following are 19 T cell receptor beta chains from one sample sequenced in a study of blood T cell repertoires in COVID-19. TCRdb keeps only in-frame clones here, not all; method: immunoSEQ multiplex PCR. Of about 190,000 clones in the sample, roughly 90% were seen once. Source material: peripheral blood. The origin of the receptors is a man aged 50-60 years with acute or convalescent COVID-19.

V is TRBV7-2 and J is TRBJ2-7; D gene uncertain. CDR1 and CDR2 (germline): SGHTA, FQGNSA. V lost 1 base and J 0 bases, leaving 7 bases between the germline ends. The CDR3 length is 14 residues. The CDR3 spells CASSLGPGSYEQYV. In nucleotides, the CDR3 is TGTGCCAGCAGCTTAGGACCAGGCTCCTACGAGCAGTACGTC.

This rearrangement joins TRBV19 to TRBJ2-2; 8 bases align to TRBD1. The germline gives CDR1 LNHDA, CDR2 SQIVND (reference sequence). The CDR3 totals 16 residues. With V trimmed by 6 bases and J by 1 base, 7 bases remained unmatched. Here the CDR3 reads CASSPKGTGNTGELFF. The CDR3 coding sequence is TGTGCCAGTAGCCCCAAGGGGACAGGGAACACCGGGGAGCTGTTTTTT.

This clone was seen once. The CDR3 sequence: CASSYSRETTGETQYF. CDR3 coding DNA: TGTGCCAGCAGTTACTCCCGGGAAACAACGGGGGAGACCCAGTACTTC. The V call is TRBV6-6, the J call TRBJ2-5, with D possibly matching TRBD2 (5 bases). V was pared by 0 bases and J by 5 bases, with 16 bases between. Germline values: CDR1 MNHNY, CDR2 SVGAGI (reference sequence). This CDR3 is built from 16 residues.

This clone was observed a handful of times. The rearrangement uses TRBV5-8 and TRBJ1-4; 9 bases line up with TRBD1. With 1 base clipped from V and 4 bases from J, the junction kept 5 bases outside the gene matches. The CDR3 is made up of 16 amino acids. Germline loops: CDR1 SGHTS, CDR2 YDEGEE. CDR3 sequence reads: CASSLSGQGYNEKLFF. The CDR3 DNA reads TGTGCCAGCAGCTTGTCTGGACAGGGGTATAATGAAAAACTGTTTTTT.

About this clone itself: The same CDR3 also results from other DNA sequences found in this sample. The genes are TRBV19 and TRBJ2-2; possible D gene TRBD1, 6 bases. The ends were cut back, 1 base at V and 4 bases at J, with 7 bases in the middle. Per the germline V gene, CDR1 is LNHDA and CDR2 is SQIVND (reference sequence). This CDR3 has 14 residues. CDR3 loop: CASSIGGGTGELFF. The DNA of the CDR3 is TGTGCCAGTAGTATAGGAGGGGGCACCGGGGAGCTGTTTTTT.

The chain joins TRBV10-3 to TRBJ2-3; TRBD1 aligns across 8 bases. Germline V gives CDR1 ENHRY, CDR2 SYGVKD. The CDR3 has 15 amino acids. V gave up 7 bases and J gave up 0 bases; unmatched junction bases: 6. This CDR3 is CAITPGGESTDTQYF. The CDR3 nucleotides read TGTGCCATCACCCCAGGGGGCGAGAGCACAGATACGCAGTATTTT.

The chain couples TRBV9 to TRBJ1-6; D ambiguous. Germline V lookup: CDR1 SGDLS, CDR2 YYNGEE. This CDR3 spans 13 amino acids. V was pared by 1 base and J by 7 bases, with 6 bases between. In DNA form, the CDR3 reads TGTGCCAGCAGCGTAATCCTCAATTCACCCCTCCACTTT. Protein product: CASSVILNSPLHF.

This chain's CDR3 is CSASKGDRDSQFF. In DNA, the CDR3 is TGCAGTGCTAGTAAGGGGGACCGGGACAGCCAGTTCTTC. The rearrangement uses TRBV20-1 and TRBJ2-1; 7 nucleotides align to TRBD1. Germline V gene data show CDR1 as DFQATT and CDR2 as SNEGSKA (reference sequence). Trimming at V came to 3 bases and at J to 13 bases, leaving 12 bases not matched to a gene. There are 13 residues in the CDR3.

CDR3 coding DNA: TGTGCCAGCAGCCTAGGAACGGGGGGGCTGGCCAATGAGCAGTTCTTC. Its translation: CASSLGTGGLANEQFF. The chain is built from TRBV7-3 and TRBJ2-1; 8 nucleotides agree with TRBD2. Germline CDR1 reads SGHTA; CDR2 reads FQGTGA. CDR3 length equals 16 residues. Germline trimming cut 5 bases from V and 6 bases from J; bases unmatched to any gene: 12.

J is TRBJ2-7 and V is TRBV28; 8 bases agree with TRBD1. With V trimmed by 5 bases and J by 2 bases, 11 bases remained unmatched. Per the germline V gene, CDR1 is MDHEN and CDR2 is SYDVKM. The CDR3 sequence is 16 residues long. The CDR3 DNA sequence: TGTGCCAGCAGTATGACAGGGGTTCATATTGCCTACGAGCAGTACTTC. Translation: CASSMTGVHIAYEQYF. Full variable domain (missing parts from reference TRBV28 and TRBJ2-7): DVKVTQSSRYLVKRTGEKVFLECVQDMDHENMFWYRQDPGLGLRLIYFSYDVKMKEKGDIPEGYSVSREKKERFSLILESASTNQTSMYLCASSMTGVHIAYEQYFGPGTRLTVT.

This clone showed up just once. The CDR3 nucleotides are TGCAGTGCTAGTGCTACTACTAATGAAAAACTGTTTTTT. Protein sequence: CSASATTNEKLFF. The rearrangement links TRBV20-1 to TRBJ1-4; the D is unclear. CDR1 and CDR2 (germline): DFQATT, SNEGSKA (reference sequence). This CDR3 is 13 amino acids long. V was trimmed by 3 bases and J by 2 bases, leaving 7 bases between them.

CDR3: CASSSDKTYEQYF. For the CDR3, the DNA is TGCGCCAGCAGCTCCGACAAGACCTACGAGCAGTACTTC. The chain recombines TRBV5-1 with TRBJ2-7, with D unclear. This CDR3 has 13 residues. V lost 3 bases, J lost 2 bases, and 9 bases lay in between. CDR1 SGHRS and CDR2 YFSETQ come from the germline V gene.

The chain couples TRBV30 to TRBJ1-2; D may be TRBD1 (6 bases). Germline assignment: CDR1 GTSNPN and CDR2 SVGIG (reference sequence). Trimming took 0 bases from V and 9 from J, leaving 14 bases between them. The CDR3 has 13 amino acids. The CDR3 sequence is CAWSVRGGASYTF. The CDR3 region has the DNA TGTGCCTGGAGTGTACGAGGGGGAGCGAGCTACACCTTC.

CDR3 sequence reads: CATSQARYNEQFF. For the CDR3, the DNA is TGTGCCACCAGCCAAGCGCGGTACAATGAGCAGTTCTTC. This sequence joins TRBV15 and TRBJ2-1; D ambiguous. V was trimmed by 5 bases and J by 4 bases, leaving 9 bases between them. The CDR3 is 13 amino acids. Germline CDR1 is LNHNV and CDR2 is YYDKDF (reference sequence).

The CDR3 spells CASSSASGNPLYEQYF. The CDR3 DNA reads as TGTGCCAGCAGCTCGGCTAGCGGGAACCCCCTCTACGAGCAGTACTTC. The chain combines TRBV7-2 with TRBJ2-7, with TRBD2 identical over 9 bases. The CDR3 covers 16 residues. The germline CDR1 and CDR2 sequences are SGHTA and FQGNSA. With 4 bases clipped from V and 3 bases from J, the junction kept 10 bases outside the gene matches.

V and J are TRBV27 and TRBJ1-5; 7 positions agree with TRBD1. V was pared by 6 bases and J by 3 bases, with 2 bases of the junction left unmatched. CDR3 length: 13 amino acids. Germline CDR1 is MNHEY and CDR2 is SMNVEV (reference sequence). CDR3 nucleotides: TGTGCCAGCAGGAGGGGGCTCAATCAGCCCCAGCATTTT. As protein: CASRRGLNQPQHF.

J is TRBJ1-1 and V is TRBV25-1; 9 bases line up with TRBD1. The V segment lost 2 bases and the J segment 4 bases; nucleotides outside the gene matches: 5. Germline CDR1 is MGHDK and CDR2 is SYGVNS. The CDR3 totals 15 residues. CDR3 loop: CASSERDRVSTEAFF. CDR3 sequence (DNA): TGTGCCAGCAGTGAAAGGGACAGGGTCTCCACTGAAGCTTTCTTT. Full variable domain (remainder filled in from reference TRBV25-1 and TRBJ1-1): EADIYQTPRYLVIGTGKKITLECSQTMGHDKMYWYQQDPGMELHLIHYSYGVNSTEKGDLSSESTVSRIRTEHFPLTLESARPSHTSQYLCASSERDRVSTEAFFGQGTRLTVV.

This sequence joins TRBV3-1 (or the pseudogene TRBV3-2) and TRBJ2-1; no firm D call. In germline, CDR1 is LGHDT, CDR2 YNNKEL (reference sequence). V lost 7 bases to trimming and J lost 6 bases, with 22 bases between them. The CDR3 extends over 16 amino acids. The CDR3 coding sequence is TGTGCCAGCAATTGGGCAGGATTCCAACAGTCCAATGAGCAGTTCTTC. It is translated as CASNWAGFQQSNEQFF.

This rearrangement joins TRBV5-1 to TRBJ1-1; D gene uncertain. The CDR3 totals 15 residues. With 0 bases removed from V and 4 bases from J, the gap between germline ends came to 13 bases. Germline CDR1 SGHRS, CDR2 YFSETQ. Written as DNA, the CDR3 is TGCGCCAGCAGCTTGGGACTAACTTCGGGCACTGAAGCTTTCTTT. Encoded protein: CASSLGLTSGTEAFF.